This is a list of T cell receptor beta chains from one sample in a study of cytomegalovirus exposure and HLA in healthy donors. Repertoires were generated with immunoSEQ multiplex PCR, while TCRdb's copy carries only in-frame clones and drops some. This sample yields 100,000 to 150,000 clones, of which roughly three quarters are seen a single time; about a tenth belongs to the top ten. The sample was PBMCs. The receptors come from a man aged 30 to 45 in good health and CMV-seropositive. Each CDR3 is given with its conserved first and last residue. A D gene is named only where the DNA matches it firmly. Size values are once, few and many counts, or a class for expanded clones, and some rows have none.

d_call j_call v_call clone_size cdr3_aa cdr3_nt
TRBD2 TRBJ2-5 TRBV11-2 - CASSQKGPLAGEETQYF TGTGCCAGCAGCCAAAAGGGCCCTCTAGCGGGAGAAGAGACCCAGTACTTC
- TRBJ2-1 TRBV5-4 - CASSLSPVYRSGHNEQFF TGTGCCAGCAGCTTGAGTCCGGTGTATAGAAGCGGACACAATGAGCAGTTCTTC
- TRBJ2-1 TRBV19 few CASSGGGSSYNEQFF TGTGCCAGTAGTGGGGGCGGGAGCTCCTACAATGAGCAGTTCTTC
- TRBJ2-7 TRBV28 medium-sized CASSSAGVAGAYEQYF TGTGCCAGCAGTTCGGCTGGTGTGGCCGGAGCCTACGAGCAGTACTTC
- TRBJ1-2 TRBV10-3 - CAISAPGQRYGYTF TGTGCCATCAGTGCTCCCGGACAGCGCTATGGCTACACCTTC
TRBD1 TRBJ1-3 TRBV6-1 - CASRGGTGGNTIYF TGTGCCAGCAGGGGCGGGACAGGGGGAAACACCATATATTTT
TRBD1 TRBJ2-1 TRBV19 - CASRTGETWYNEQFF TGTGCCAGTAGGACAGGGGAAACTTGGTACAATGAGCAGTTCTTC
- TRBJ2-7 TRBV27 - CASSSYSYEQYF TGTGCCAGCAGTTCTTACTCCTACGAGCAGTACTTC
TRBD2 TRBJ2-7 TRBV13 few CASSPGTSGSYEQYF TGTGCCAGCAGCCCCGGGACTAGCGGCTCCTACGAGCAGTACTTC
- TRBJ2-3 TRBV4-3 - CASSQEGTSTDTQYF TGCGCCAGCAGCCAAGAGGGGACTAGCACAGATACGCAGTATTTT
TRBD1 TRBJ2-4 TRBV19 - CASSFPGQGIASKNIQYF TGTGCCAGTAGTTTCCCGGGACAGGGAATTGCGTCCAAAAACATTCAGTACTTC
- TRBJ2-4 TRBV7-8 few CASSHRFLAKNIQYF TGTGCCAGCAGCCACAGGTTTCTAGCCAAAAACATTCAGTACTTC
TRBD2 TRBJ2-3 TRBV5-1 - CASSFGRAGTDTQYF TGCGCCAGCAGCTTCGGGAGGGCGGGCACAGATACGCAGTATTTT
TRBD1 TRBJ1-5 TRBV9 - CASGTTGNYNQPQHF TGTGCCAGCGGGACGACAGGGAATTACAATCAGCCCCAGCATTTT
TRBD1 TRBJ2-3 TRBV9 - CASSRGTGTSDTQYF TGTGCCAGCAGCAGGGGGACAGGGACATCAGATACGCAGTATTTT
TRBD2 TRBJ2-3 TRBV7-9 - CSSSSYPYGTSAALQYF TGTTCCAGCAGCTCTTATCCATACGGGACTAGCGCCGCCCTGCAGTATTTT
TRBD2 TRBJ2-3 TRBV27 - CASRRLAGLLNTDTQYF TGTGCCAGCAGACGACTAGCGGGGCTCCTCAACACAGATACGCAGTATTTT
TRBD2 TRBJ2-3 TRBV4-1 - CASSHLLAGTDTRYF TGCGCCAGCAGCCATCTACTAGCGGGCACAGATACGCGGTATTTT
TRBD2 TRBJ2-2 TRBV28 - CASSPWTRVGTGELFF TGTGCCAGCAGCCCCTGGACTAGGGTAGGCACCGGGGAGCTGTTTTTT
- TRBJ2-2 TRBV15 - CATARGQTTGELFF TGTGCCACCGCCCGCGGACAGACCACCGGGGAGCTGTTTTTT
TRBD1 TRBJ1-4 TRBV5-5 - CASSPGGGEKLFF TGTGCCAGCAGCCCAGGGGGCGGTGAAAAACTGTTTTTT
TRBD2 TRBJ2-2 TRBV6-4 once CASSLLAGGPGELFF TGTGCCAGCAGCCTACTAGCGGGAGGGCCAGGGGAGCTGTTTTTT
- TRBJ1-2 TRBV9 - CASSVRPLLEGGYTF TGTGCCAGCAGCGTACGACCGCTATTGGAGGGTGGCTACACCTTC
TRBD2 TRBJ2-7 TRBV7-2 - CASSLAGLSYEQYF TGTGCCAGCAGTCTAGCGGGCCTCTCCTACGAGCAGTACTTC
- TRBJ2-5 TRBV5-1 - CASRYGGPRETQYF TGCGCCAGCAGATACGGGGGTCCCAGGGAGACCCAGTACTTC
TRBD1 TRBJ1-2 TRBV6-5 - CASSYFDRGSGYTF TGTGCCAGCAGTTATTTCGACAGGGGCAGTGGCTACACCTTC
- TRBJ2-3 TRBV5-1 - CASSLVQRPSTDTQYF TGCGCCAGCAGCTTGGTCCAGCGGCCTAGCACAGATACGCAGTATTTT
- TRBJ2-1 TRBV6-4 - CASSDLTTGNNEQFF TGTGCCAGCAGTGACCTTACAACGGGAAACAATGAGCAGTTCTTC
- TRBJ2-7 TRBV5-6 once CASSLDGVYEQYF TGTGCCAGCAGCTTGGACGGAGTGTACGAGCAGTACTTC
TRBD2 TRBJ2-1 TRBV7-3 - CASSLTDVAGAYNEQFF TGTGCCAGCAGCTTAACAGATGTAGCGGGAGCCTACAATGAGCAGTTCTTC
- TRBJ2-7 TRBV28 - CASSTPVGAYEQYF TGTGCCAGCAGTACCCCGGTGGGAGCCTACGAGCAGTACTTC
- TRBJ2-2 TRBV6-5 - CASRDSTGELFF TGTGCCAGCAGAGACAGCACCGGGGAGCTGTTTTTT
- TRBJ1-5 TRBV29-1 - CSVLTGSSNQPQHF TGCAGCGTACTAACCGGGAGTAGCAATCAGCCCCAGCATTTT
- TRBJ1-1 TRBV5-3 few CARSLWGLGNTEAFF TGTGCCAGAAGCTTATGGGGACTTGGAAACACTGAAGCTTTCTTT
- TRBJ2-1 TRBV5-1 - CASSQSQYNEQFF TGCGCCAGCAGCCAGTCACAGTACAATGAGCAGTTCTTC
TRBD1 TRBJ2-5 TRBV7-2 - CASSSDRGGTQYF TGTGCCAGCAGCTCGGACAGGGGTGGGACCCAGTACTTC
- TRBJ2-7 TRBV7-2 - CASSLDSGRSYEQYF TGTGCCAGCAGCTTAGACAGCGGGCGTTCCTACGAGCAGTACTTC
TRBD2 TRBJ2-3 TRBV5-1 - CASSISSGRTDTQYF TGCGCCAGCAGCATCTCTAGCGGGAGAACAGATACGCAGTATTTT
- TRBJ1-2 TRBV28 - CASRRGGLGYGYTF TGTGCCAGCAGAAGAGGGGGATTAGGCTATGGCTACACCTTC
TRBD1 TRBJ1-4 TRBV28 - CATAGGRNEKLFF TGTGCCACCGCAGGGGGCCGGAATGAAAAACTGTTTTTT
- TRBJ2-7 TRBV6-5 - CASSPEGRTNYEQYF TGTGCCAGCAGCCCGGAAGGGAGGACCAACTACGAGCAGTACTTC
TRBD1 TRBJ2-1 TRBV7-8 - CASSFRGTGGLNEQFF TGTGCCAGCAGCTTTAGGGGGACAGGGGGCCTAAATGAGCAGTTCTTC
TRBD2 TRBJ2-3 TRBV7-2 - CASSLHVGLAGVRTDTQYF TGTGCCAGCAGCTTACATGTGGGACTAGCGGGAGTTAGAACAGATACGCAGTATTTT
TRBD2 TRBJ2-3 TRBV10-3 - CAVRLAGEVDTQYF TGTGCCGTCAGACTAGCGGGAGAGGTAGATACGCAGTATTTT
- TRBJ2-7 TRBV28 - CASRTQPQGTYEQYF TGTGCCAGCAGGACTCAACCGCAGGGGACCTACGAGCAGTACTTC
TRBD2 TRBJ2-7 TRBV5-5 - CASSPGLAGANEQYF TGTGCCAGCAGCCCGGGACTAGCGGGAGCCAACGAGCAGTACTTC
- TRBJ1-3 TRBV6-5 - CASSYSGGTIYF TGTGCCAGCAGTTACTCAGGGGGCACCATATATTTT
- TRBJ2-7 TRBV27 - CASSGLAPEYEQYF TGTGCCAGCAGTGGGCTAGCACCAGAATACGAGCAGTACTTC
- TRBJ1-2 TRBV5-1 few CASSPNSPGINYGYTF TGCGCCAGCAGCCCGAATTCGCCAGGCATCAACTATGGCTACACCTTC
- TRBJ2-7 TRBV27 - CASSDGTPYEQYF TGTGCCAGCAGTGACGGGACACCTTACGAGCAGTACTTC
- TRBJ2-1 TRBV21-1 - CASSNGTPLYNEQFF TGTGCCAGCAGCAACGGGACTCCGCTCTACAATGAGCAGTTCTTC
- TRBJ2-7 TRBV5-1 - CASSPAPYEQYF TGCGCCAGCAGCCCTGCGCCCTACGAGCAGTACTTC
TRBD1 TRBJ1-5 TRBV19 - CASRRTGSHQPQHF TGTGCCAGTAGAAGGACAGGGTCCCATCAGCCCCAGCATTTT
TRBD2 TRBJ2-7 TRBV7-9 - CASSSRDYPYEQYF TGTGCCAGCAGCTCTCGGGACTACCCCTACGAGCAGTACTTC
TRBD1 TRBJ2-2 TRBV11-2 - CASSSVSGTAFPELFF TGTGCCAGCAGCTCCGTCTCCGGGACAGCATTCCCGGAGCTGTTTTTT
TRBD2 TRBJ2-7 TRBV28 - CASSAPGLAGVGDEQYF TGTGCCAGCAGTGCACCTGGACTAGCGGGAGTGGGGGACGAGCAGTACTTC
TRBD2 TRBJ2-3 TRBV7-2 - CASSLSGTSGSGGTDTQYF TGTGCCAGCAGCTTATCCGGGACTAGCGGGAGCGGTGGCACAGATACGCAGTATTTT
- TRBJ2-1 TRBV5-4 - CASVRGIGSYNEQFF TGTGCCAGCGTTCGAGGGATTGGCTCCTACAATGAGCAGTTCTTC